This T cell receptor beta chain was profiled in a study of blood T cell repertoires in COVID-19. As originally analysed: Amplification of reference gene primers was used by the study to estimate nucleated cell counts. The data were produced by immunoSEQ multiplex PCR, yet TCRdb's version contains in-frame clones alone and is incomplete. V and J calls and clone size are as listed in that table; D and trimming were resolved from the DNA. This sample has 150,000 to 180,000 clones, with approximately 80% found just once. This CDR3 spans 13 amino acids. V lost 1 base and J lost 7, with 8 bases in between.

This sequence was found in a woman in her sixties or seventies with COVID-19, enrolled during active disease. The sequenced sample consisted of peripheral blood. The chain recombines TRBV12-3 or TRBV12-4 with TRBJ1-5, with a weak D call TRBD1 (5 bases). CDR3 sequence: CASSLGRGQPQHF. CDR3 nucleotide sequence: TGTGCCAGCAGTTTAGGGAGGGGACAGCCCCAGCATTTT.